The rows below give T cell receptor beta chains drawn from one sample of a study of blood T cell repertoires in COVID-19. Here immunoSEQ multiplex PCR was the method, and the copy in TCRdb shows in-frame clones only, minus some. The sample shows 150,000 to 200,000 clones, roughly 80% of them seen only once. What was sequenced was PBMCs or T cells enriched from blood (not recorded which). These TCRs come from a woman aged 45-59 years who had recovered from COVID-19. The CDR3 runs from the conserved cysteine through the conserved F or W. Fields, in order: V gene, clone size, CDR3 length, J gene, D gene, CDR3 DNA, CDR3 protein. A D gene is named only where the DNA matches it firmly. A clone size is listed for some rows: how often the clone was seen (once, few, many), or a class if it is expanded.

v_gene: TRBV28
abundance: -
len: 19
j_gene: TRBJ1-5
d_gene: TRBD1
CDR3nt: TGTGCCAGCAGTAGGCCTGCGACAGGGGCGACCTATAGCAATCAGCCCCAGCATTTT
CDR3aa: CASSRPATGATYSNQPQHF

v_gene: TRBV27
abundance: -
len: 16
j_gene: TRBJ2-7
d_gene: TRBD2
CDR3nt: TGTGCCAGCAGTCCCCACCCTAGCGGGGTCTCCTACGAGCAGTACTTC
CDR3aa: CASSPHPSGVSYEQYF

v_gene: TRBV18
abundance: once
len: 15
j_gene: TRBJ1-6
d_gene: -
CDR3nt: TGTGCCAGCTCACCTAGTCCGAACTATAATTCACCCCTCCACTTT
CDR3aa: CASSPSPNYNSPLHF

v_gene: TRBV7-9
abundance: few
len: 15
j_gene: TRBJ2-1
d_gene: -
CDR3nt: TGTGCCAGCAGCGATTCCGGGACACTCTACAATGAGCAGTTCTTC
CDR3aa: CASSDSGTLYNEQFF

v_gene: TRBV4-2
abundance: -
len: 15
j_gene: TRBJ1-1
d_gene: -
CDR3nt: TGTGCCAGCAGCCAAGAAGCAGGTCGGTACACTGAAGCTTTCTTT
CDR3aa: CASSQEAGRYTEAFF

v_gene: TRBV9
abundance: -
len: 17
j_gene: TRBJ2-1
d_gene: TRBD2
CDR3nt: TGTGCCAGCAGCGTAGCTTCTGGGAGGGCCGATCTCTATGAGCAGTTCTTC
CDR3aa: CASSVASGRADLYEQFF

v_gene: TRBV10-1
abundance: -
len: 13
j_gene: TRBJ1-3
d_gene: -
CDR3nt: TGCGCCAGTGCGGATCGCTCTGGAAACACCATATATTTT
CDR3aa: CASADRSGNTIYF

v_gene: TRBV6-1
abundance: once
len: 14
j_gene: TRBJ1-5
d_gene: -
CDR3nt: TGTGCCAGCAGTGAAAGTGGGGGCACTCAGCCCCAGCATTTT
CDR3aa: CASSESGGTQPQHF

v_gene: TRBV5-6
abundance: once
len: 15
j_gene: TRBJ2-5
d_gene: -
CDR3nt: TGTGCCAGCAGCTTGGGTCTAGGTCTACAAGAGACCCAGTACTTC
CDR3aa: CASSLGLGLQETQYF

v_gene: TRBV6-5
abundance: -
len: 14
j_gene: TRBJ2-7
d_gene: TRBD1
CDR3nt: TGTGCCAGCAGTTACATTCCGGGGCAGGGGGTCGAGTACTTC
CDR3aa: CASSYIPGQGVEYF

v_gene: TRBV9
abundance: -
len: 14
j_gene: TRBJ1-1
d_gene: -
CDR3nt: TGTGCCAGCAGCGAAACTCAGGGTTGGACTGAAGCTTTCTTT
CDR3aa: CASSETQGWTEAFF

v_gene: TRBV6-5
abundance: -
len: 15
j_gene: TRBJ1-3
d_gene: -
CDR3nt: TGTGCCAGCAGCCAGGGAAGCTTCTCTGGAAACACCATATATTTT
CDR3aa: CASSQGSFSGNTIYF

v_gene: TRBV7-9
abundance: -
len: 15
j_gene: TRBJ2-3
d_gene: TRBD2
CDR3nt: TGTGCCAGCAGCAGCGCGGGACTACTCACAGATACGCAGTATTTT
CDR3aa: CASSSAGLLTDTQYF

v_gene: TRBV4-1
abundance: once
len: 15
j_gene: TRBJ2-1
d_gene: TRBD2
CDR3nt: TGCGCCAGCAGCCCCCTAGCGGGACAGAACAATGAGCAGTTCTTC
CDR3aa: CASSPLAGQNNEQFF

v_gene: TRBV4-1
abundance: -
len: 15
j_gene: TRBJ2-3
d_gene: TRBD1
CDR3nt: TGCGCCAGCAGCCACCAGGGGGCAGGGGCAGATACGCAGTATTTT
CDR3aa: CASSHQGAGADTQYF

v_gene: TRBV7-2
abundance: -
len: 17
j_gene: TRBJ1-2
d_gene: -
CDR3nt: TGTGCCAGCAGCTTAGCGCTTTCTCCGAGAAGCTTCAATGGCTACACCTTC
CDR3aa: CASSLALSPRSFNGYTF

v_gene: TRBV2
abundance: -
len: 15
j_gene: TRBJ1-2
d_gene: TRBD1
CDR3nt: TGTGCCAGCAGGCCGGGACAGGGGGAAAACTATGGCTACACCTTC
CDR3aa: CASRPGQGENYGYTF

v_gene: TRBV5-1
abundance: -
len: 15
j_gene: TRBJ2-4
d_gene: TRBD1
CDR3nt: TGCGCCAGCAGCTTGGATGAGGGACAGGGTCACATTCAGTACTTC
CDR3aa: CASSLDEGQGHIQYF

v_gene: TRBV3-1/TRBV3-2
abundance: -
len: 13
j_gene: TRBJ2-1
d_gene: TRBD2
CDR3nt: TGTGCCAGCAGCCCTAGCGGAACCAATGAGCAGTTCTTC
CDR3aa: CASSPSGTNEQFF

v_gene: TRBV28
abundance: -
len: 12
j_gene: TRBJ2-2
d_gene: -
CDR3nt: TGTGCCAGCAGCTCTTATACCGGGGAGCTGTTTTTT
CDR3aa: CASSSYTGELFF

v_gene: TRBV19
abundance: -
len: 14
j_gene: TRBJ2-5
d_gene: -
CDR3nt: TGTGCCAGTAGTATAGATCCGGAGTCATCCACCCAGTACTTC
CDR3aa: CASSIDPESSTQYF

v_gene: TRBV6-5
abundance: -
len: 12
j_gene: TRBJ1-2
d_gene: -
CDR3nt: TGTGCCAGCAGTTATCCGGGAGGAGGCTACACCTTC
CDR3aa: CASSYPGGGYTF